The rows below give T cell receptor beta chains drawn from one sample of a study of T cells after yellow fever vaccination. TCRdb reprocessed the 5' RACE reads via MiXCR and lists one record per CDR3 protein. Of 150,000 to 200,000 distinct CDR3 sequences in the sample, approximately 6.2% were seen once. The sequences come from CD4+ T cells sorted from PBMCs, collected on the day of the first yellow fever vaccination. All receptors derive from a man between 18 and 29 years old who received the YFV17D yellow fever vaccine. Each CDR3 is given with its conserved first and last residue. A D gene is named only where the DNA matches it firmly. A row's size may be missing; if present it is once, few, many or a size class.

>TRBV4-3|many|TRBJ1-2|.
TGCGCCAGCAGCCATCGGACAGAGAGAGGGGGCTACACCTTC
CASSHRTERGGYTF
>TRBV12-3/TRBV12-4|few|TRBJ2-1|.
TGTGCCAGCAGTTTTCGACAGTTCAATGAGCAGTTCTTC
CASSFRQFNEQFF
>TRBV5-1|many|TRBJ2-5|.
TGCGCCAGCAGCATACAACTAATGGAAGAGACCCAGTACTTC
CASSIQLMEETQYF
>TRBV19|few|TRBJ2-5|.
TGTGCCAGTAGTAGATCCGGGTGGGAGACCCAGTACTTC
CASSRSGWETQYF
>TRBV12-3/TRBV12-4|many|TRBJ2-5|.
TGTGCCAGCAGTTTTCAGGGAGGTAGGGAGACCCAGTACTTC
CASSFQGGRETQYF
>TRBV20-1|many|TRBJ1-2|.
TGCAGTGCTAGACGCGAGCTTTCTGGCTACACCTTC
CSARRELSGYTF
>TRBV5-1|.|TRBJ2-5|TRBD2
TGCGCCAGCACCGGGGGACTAGCGGACGAGACCCAGTACTTC
CASTGGLADETQYF
>TRBV12-3/TRBV12-4|many|TRBJ2-3|.
TGTGCCAGCAGTACCTTGGGGCCCACAGGTACGCAGTATTTT
CASSTLGPTGTQYF
>TRBV12-3/TRBV12-4|.|TRBJ2-2|.
TGTGCCAGCATTAGGGGGGGGAACACCGGGGAGCTGTTTTTT
CASIRGGNTGELFF
>TRBV29-1|many|TRBJ2-7|.
TGCAGCGTTGAACCTAGGGGAGGAAGGTTGGAGCAGTACTTC
CSVEPRGGRLEQYF
>TRBV6-2/TRBV6-3|many|TRBJ2-1|.
TGTGCCAGCAGTGCGTATCAGGGGAGTGAGCAGTTCTTC
CASSAYQGSEQFF
>TRBV6-5|.|TRBJ2-7|TRBD2
TGTGCCAGCAGTTACCCTGGGCGGGGGGCCCCCGGGGACGAGCAGTACTTC
CASSYPGRGAPGDEQYF
>TRBV6-6|.|TRBJ2-5|.
TGTGCCAGCACCCCCCCAGGGACAGAGACCCAGTACTTC
CASTPPGTETQYF
>TRBV12-3/TRBV12-4|many|TRBJ1-4|.
TGTGCCAGCAGTTTAGACCGGACTACTAATGAAAAACTGTTTTTT
CASSLDRTTNEKLFF
>TRBV4-2|.|TRBJ2-5|.
TGTGCCAGCAGCCAAGAACCCTCCAGGGAGACCCAGTACTTC
CASSQEPSRETQYF
>TRBV6-2/TRBV6-3|few|TRBJ1-1|.
TGTGCCAGCAGTTACCCAGGGGAGGCGAGCACTGAAGCTTTCTTT
CASSYPGEASTEAFF
>TRBV7-6|few|TRBJ2-2|.
TGTGCCAGCAGCTTAAGACCCGGGAACACCGGGGAGCTGTTTTTT
CASSLRPGNTGELFF
>TRBV20-1|many|TRBJ1-6|.
TGCAGTGCTAGTCTAGGGGGTTCACCCCTCCACTTT
CSASLGGSPLHF
>TRBV4-3|few|TRBJ1-2|.
TGCGCCAGCAGCCTTCTATCTTCGGCAGACGGCTACACCTTC
CASSLLSSADGYTF
>TRBV30|few|TRBJ2-5|.
TGTGCCTGGAATAGGGGGACCAGCGGGGCTCAAGAGACCCAGTACTTC
CAWNRGTSGAQETQYF
>TRBV7-8|.|TRBJ2-7|.
TGTGCCAGCAGCTTAGAAATGGGGTCCTACGAGCAGTACTTC
CASSLEMGSYEQYF
>TRBV7-2|many|TRBJ1-2|.
TGTGCCAGCAGCTTTAGAGGGGACGGCTATGGCTACACCTTC
CASSFRGDGYGYTF
>TRBV6-5|.|TRBJ2-7|.
TGTGCCAGCAGTTACCTGGACGGCATAGGCTACGAGCAGTACTTC
CASSYLDGIGYEQYF
>TRBV7-9|.|TRBJ2-2|.
TGTGCCAGCAGCTTACCTCGAGACGGGGAGCTGTTTTTT
CASSLPRDGELFF
>TRBV11-2|many|TRBJ2-3|.
TGTGCCAGCAGCTCTAGGGATACGCAGTATTTT
CASSSRDTQYF